A single sample is the source of the 8 T cell receptor beta chains below, sequenced in a study of regulatory T cells in long-lasting Graves disease. Arm-PCR of CDR3 regions and iRepertoire HTBI primers were the basis on which TCR beta libraries were built. From the multiplex PCR reads, TCRdb called clonotypes with MiXCR, one entry per CDR3 protein. The profile shows some 600,000 distinct CDR3 sequences, approximately 16% of them singletons. The time point is: newly diagnosed GD, antithyroid drugs for less than 3 months. PBMC RNA served as the TCR library source. The sample was also linked to a second study, of T cells in Graves' hyperthyroidism and ophthalmopathy.

Specimen: peripheral blood mononuclear cells (PBMCs), collected at new diagnosis, from a patient treated with antithyroid drugs. The receptors stem from a young man with Graves disease.

The chain joins TRBV7-9 to TRBJ2-7; TRBD1 agrees at 8 bases. This CDR3 is built from 15 residues. CDR1 and CDR2 from the germline V gene are SEHNR and FQNEAQ (reference sequence). J lost 6 bases, V lost 4 bases, and 11 bases had no gene match. The CDR3 loop reads CASSSSDRVPREQYF. For the CDR3, the DNA is TGTGCCAGCAGCTCCTCGGACAGGGTCCCTCGCGAGCAGTACTTC.

The CDR3 protein is CAWSSWGLTDTQYF. CDR3 DNA sequence: TGTGCCTGGAGTTCTTGGGGGCTCACAGATACGCAGTATTTT. The J gene is TRBJ2-3, the V gene TRBV30; tentative D call: TRBD1 (6 bases). Trimming shortened V by 2 bases and J by 2 bases, and 11 bases separated the two germline ends. CDR1 and CDR2 (germline): GTSNPN, SVGIG (reference sequence). The CDR3 is made up of 14 amino acids.

This clonotype was counted at least ten times. The genes are TRBV12-3 or TRBV12-4 and TRBJ2-7; 11 bases align to TRBD1. The ends lost 5 bases at V and 5 bases at J; junction bases unmatched: 5. CDR3 length equals 14 residues. The DNA of the CDR3 is TGTGCCAGCAGTCCCCGGACAGGGGGCGACGAGCAGTACTTC. Amino acids: CASSPRTGGDEQYF.

This clonotype was recorded many times. The rearrangement links TRBV5-1 to TRBJ2-4; D possibly corresponds to TRBD2 (5 bases). Germline V gene lookup returns CDR1 SGHRS and CDR2 YFSETQ. V was shortened by 4 bases and J by 3 bases, with 14 bases between the two germline ends. The CDR3 runs 15 residues. In nucleotides, the CDR3 is TGCGCCAGCAGCCGTTGGACTGGGGACAAAAACATTCAGTACTTC. Translated: CASSRWTGDKNIQYF.

This clonotype was counted many times. The V gene is TRBV7-2, the J gene TRBJ2-3; 7 positions agree with TRBD2. The CDR3 length is 17 residues. Germline loops: CDR1 SGHTA, CDR2 FQGNSA. V dropped 1 base and J dropped 4; count of bases not matched to a gene: 11. This chain's CDR3 is CASSLVPPGGGSDTQYF. The CDR3 nucleotides read TGTGCCAGCAGCTTAGTGCCCCCCGGGGGAGGGTCAGATACGCAGTATTTT.

In the case of this clonotype: A much larger clone is a single base away; this may be a read error. The chain recombines TRBV6-1 with TRBJ2-1; a weak D match, TRBD2 (6 bases). The CDR3 is made up of 13 amino acids. Trimming took off 7 bases at V and 10 bases at J, with 17 bases between the two ends. Per germline, CDR1 MNHNS and CDR2 SASEGT. The CDR3 here is CASNKGTAPEQFF. CDR3 bases: TGTGCCAGCAATAAAGGGACTGCCCCCGAGCAGTTCTTC.

This clonotype was seen at least ten times. The chain joins TRBV18 to TRBJ2-5; D may match TRBD1 or TRBD2 (5 bases each). This CDR3 region has 14 residues. V was clipped by 2 bases and J by 5 bases, with 12 bases between them. CDR1 is KGHSH, CDR2 LQKENI, per germline. DNA for the CDR3: TGTGCCAGCTCACCATACGAGGGGCGGGAGACCCAGTACTTC. The encoded protein is CASSPYEGRETQYF.

The chain joins TRBV19 to TRBJ2-2; 7 nucleotides line up with TRBD2. The CDR3 spans 17 residues. The germline gives CDR1 LNHDA, CDR2 SQIVND (reference sequence). J was trimmed by 1 base and V by 6 bases; bases with no gene match: 11. The CDR3 nucleotides are TGTGCCAGTAGCTCATCCCGCGGGGGTTGGAACACCGGGGAGCTGTTTTTT. It specifies CASSSSRGGWNTGELFF.